The clone carrying this TCR beta chain was seen only once. The data stem from a study of blood T cell repertoires in COVID-19. For the study at large: In each case, the material was cDNA or gDNA derived from T cells, B-cell-depleted T cells, or PBMCs.

Per germline, CDR1 SGHAT and CDR2 FQNNGV. CDR3 length equals 12 residues. The V gene lost 5 bases and the J gene lost 2 bases, with 7 bases spanning the gap. Clones were sequenced by immunoSEQ multiplex PCR, and TCRdb holds only the in-frame ones, with some missing. The data contain approximately 29,000 clones, about 90% of them seen just once; the ten biggest clones take up around 15%. The sample taken for sequencing was peripheral blood. The chain recombines TRBV11-2 with TRBJ2-7; no definite D call. The sequence came from a human donor with active COVID-19. The donor label of this sample is uncertain. CDR3 sequence reads: CASSLLTYEQYF. CDR3 bases: TGTGCCAGCAGCCTCCTTACCTACGAGCAGTACTTC.